These T cell receptor beta chains were read from a single sample in a study of human T cells and chemical hapten exposure. One entry per CDR3 protein results from TCRdb running MiXCR on the RACE reads. Counted here are about 120,000 distinct CDR3 sequences, roughly 13% occurring once; the ten biggest clones make up roughly 0.92%. Sequenced material: whole blood, taken in connection with sensitization to the hapten diphenylcyclopropenone (DPC). The receptors come from a man aged 18 to 29 with alopecia areata. Some clones in this sample may be carry-over from other donors' samples. Each CDR3 is given with its conserved first and last residue. Each record gives: clone size, V gene, J gene, D gene, CDR3 length, CDR3 DNA, CDR3 protein. A D gene is named only where the DNA matches it firmly. Expanded clones get a size class; other rows say once, few or many, or leave the size out.

size: few
V: TRBV7-2
J: TRBJ2-5
D: TRBD2
length: 15
DNA: TGTGCCAGCAGCCGTAGAGCGGGGGGCGCAGAGACCCAGTACTTC
CDR3: CASSRRAGGAETQYF

size: once
V: TRBV10-1
J: TRBJ1-4
D: .
length: 13
DNA: TGCGCCACCTCGGCGGACTTTAATGAAAAACTGTTTTTT
CDR3: CATSADFNEKLFF

size: few
V: TRBV9
J: TRBJ2-7
D: TRBD2
length: 14
DNA: TGTGCCAGCAGCTTTAGCGGGGGAGGCTACGAGCAGTACTTC
CDR3: CASSFSGGGYEQYF

size: few
V: TRBV4-1
J: TRBJ1-2
D: .
length: 15
DNA: TGCGCCAGCAGCCAATTTCGGGCAGCAGGCTATGGCTACACCTTC
CDR3: CASSQFRAAGYGYTF

size: few
V: TRBV29-1
J: TRBJ2-3
D: .
length: 12
DNA: TGCAGCGTTGAAGATATCGGAGATACGCAGTATTTT
CDR3: CSVEDIGDTQYF

size: .
V: TRBV12-3/TRBV12-4
J: TRBJ2-1
D: .
length: 17
DNA: TGTGCCAGCAGTTTAGTTAGGGAAGTAATCCCCTACAATGAGCAGTTCTTC
CDR3: CASSLVREVIPYNEQFF

size: few
V: TRBV6-1
J: TRBJ2-1
D: .
length: 14
DNA: TGTGCCAGCAGTGCGGGGACCCTCTACAATGAGCAGTTCTTC
CDR3: CASSAGTLYNEQFF

size: .
V: TRBV3-1
J: TRBJ2-7
D: TRBD1
length: 15
DNA: TGTGCCAGCAGCCCCTACCTGGGACAGGGCTACGAGCAGTACTTC
CDR3: CASSPYLGQGYEQYF

size: once
V: TRBV28
J: TRBJ1-1
D: .
length: 14
DNA: TGTGCCAGCAGTTTAAGGGGTTTCGGCACTGAAGCTTTCTTT
CDR3: CASSLRGFGTEAFF

size: many
V: TRBV11-2
J: TRBJ2-1
D: .
length: 15
DNA: TGTGCCAGCAGCTTGTGGTTCCGCAGCAACAATGAGCAGTTCTTC
CDR3: CASSLWFRSNNEQFF

size: .
V: TRBV27
J: TRBJ2-6
D: .
length: 14
DNA: TGTGCCAGCAGTCCCCGCTCTGGGGCCAACGTCCTGACTTTC
CDR3: CASSPRSGANVLTF

size: many
V: TRBV5-4
J: TRBJ2-1
D: .
length: 11
DNA: TGTGCCAGCAGCTACAACAATGAGCAGTTCTTC
CDR3: CASSYNNEQFF

size: few
V: TRBV11-2
J: TRBJ2-1
D: .
length: 13
DNA: TGTGCCAGCAGCCCCTGGGGCCCAAGGGAGCAGTTCTTC
CDR3: CASSPWGPREQFF

size: .
V: TRBV7-2
J: TRBJ2-5
D: TRBD2
length: 15
DNA: TGTGCCAGCAGCTTGCAGGGAGGGAATCAAGAGACCCAGTACTTC
CDR3: CASSLQGGNQETQYF

size: .
V: TRBV4-3
J: TRBJ1-1
D: .
length: 18
DNA: TGCGCCAGCAGCCAAGATTGGCCCGGACAGACCATGAACACTGAAGCTTTCTTT
CDR3: CASSQDWPGQTMNTEAFF

size: .
V: TRBV20-1
J: TRBJ1-1
D: .
length: 12
DNA: TGCAGTGCTAGTTGGGGGGATCCTGAAGCTTTCTTT
CDR3: CSASWGDPEAFF

size: few
V: TRBV28
J: TRBJ2-7
D: TRBD1
length: 16
DNA: TGTGCCAGCAGTTTGATCCGGACAGGGGGCTCTTACGAGCAGTACTTC
CDR3: CASSLIRTGGSYEQYF

size: many
V: TRBV6-6
J: TRBJ1-1
D: .
length: 13
DNA: TGTGCCAGCAGTTACGCCATGGTCACTGAAGCTTTCTTT
CDR3: CASSYAMVTEAFF

size: many
V: TRBV19
J: TRBJ2-1
D: .
length: 15
DNA: TGTGCCAGTAGTCCTCTCCGGACTCTTTACAATGAGCAGTTCTTC
CDR3: CASSPLRTLYNEQFF

size: .
V: TRBV12-3/TRBV12-4
J: TRBJ2-5
D: .
length: 14
DNA: TGTGCCAGCAGTCCACGGGACCCATGGGAGACCCAGTACTTC
CDR3: CASSPRDPWETQYF

size: few
V: TRBV5-4
J: TRBJ2-2
D: .
length: 14
DNA: TGTGCCAGCAGCTTGCAGGGTCCCCCCGGGGAGCTGTTTTTT
CDR3: CASSLQGPPGELFF

size: .
V: TRBV7-9
J: TRBJ2-5
D: .
length: 15
DNA: TGTGCCAGCAGCCCGGTCCGAGGGGGACAAGAGACCCAGTACTTC
CDR3: CASSPVRGGQETQYF

size: .
V: TRBV6-5
J: TRBJ2-1
D: .
length: 15
DNA: TGTGCCAGCAGTCCCCTCTTCAGCTCCTACAATGAGCAGTTCTTC
CDR3: CASSPLFSSYNEQFF

size: many
V: TRBV2
J: TRBJ1-5
D: .
length: 15
DNA: TGTGCCAGCAGTGGTGACAGCGGTCGCAATCAGCCCCAGCATTTT
CDR3: CASSGDSGRNQPQHF

size: once
V: TRBV4-1
J: TRBJ1-5
D: .
length: 13
DNA: TGCGCCAACAGCCAAGGAGGAGACCAGCCCCAGCATTTT
CDR3: CANSQGGDQPQHF

size: few
V: TRBV20-1
J: TRBJ1-5
D: .
length: 15
DNA: TGCAGTGCTAGAGATCATAGGGGTGCAAGTCAGCCCCAGCATTTT
CDR3: CSARDHRGASQPQHF

size: few
V: TRBV6-4
J: TRBJ2-7
D: .
length: 13
DNA: TGTGCCAGCAGCAGGGAGATGGGCGAGGAGCAGTACTTC
CDR3: CASSREMGEEQYF

size: many
V: TRBV5-4
J: TRBJ1-3
D: TRBD1
length: 14
DNA: TGTGCCAGCAGCCCGACAGGGAGCGGAAACACCATATATTTT
CDR3: CASSPTGSGNTIYF

size: .
V: TRBV5-5
J: TRBJ1-1
D: .
length: 13
DNA: TGTGCCAGCAGCTTGGAGGGGCACACTGAAGCTTTCTTT
CDR3: CASSLEGHTEAFF

size: few
V: TRBV20-1
J: TRBJ1-3
D: .
length: 15
DNA: TGCAGTGCTAGAGATGGCGCGGGATCTGGAAACACCATATATTTT
CDR3: CSARDGAGSGNTIYF

size: few
V: TRBV6-5
J: TRBJ2-2
D: TRBD1
length: 16
DNA: TGTGCCAGCAGTTGGCAGGGACAGGGGGCGTCCGGGGAGCTGTTTTTT
CDR3: CASSWQGQGASGELFF

size: few
V: TRBV5-6
J: TRBJ1-1
D: .
length: 13
DNA: TGTGCCAGCAGACTGACAGTCTCCACTGAAGCTTTCTTT
CDR3: CASRLTVSTEAFF

size: many
V: TRBV7-9
J: TRBJ2-5
D: .
length: 11
DNA: TGTGCCGTAGGCCCCGGAGAAGCGGAGTACTTC
CDR3: CAVGPGEAEYF

size: .
V: TRBV4-1
J: TRBJ2-1
D: TRBD2
length: 13
DNA: TGCGCCAGCAGTCGGGGCGGGAGCGATGAGCAGTTCTTC
CDR3: CASSRGGSDEQFF

size: many
V: TRBV7-2
J: TRBJ2-7
D: TRBD2
length: 17
DNA: TGTGCCAGCAGCCCCAAGGGGCGGGGGGGCCGTTCCTACGAGCAGTACTTC
CDR3: CASSPKGRGGRSYEQYF

size: .
V: TRBV20-1
J: TRBJ2-5
D: .
length: 10
DNA: TGCAGTGCCCTAGAAGAGACCCAGTACTTC
CDR3: CSALEETQYF

size: .
V: TRBV27
J: TRBJ2-2
D: TRBD2
length: 16
DNA: TGTGCCAGCAGTAAACTAGCGGGGGGGCGTACCGGGGAGCTGTTTTTT
CDR3: CASSKLAGGRTGELFF

size: few
V: TRBV28
J: TRBJ2-7
D: .
length: 15
DNA: TGTGCCAGCAGTTTGGATGGGCCGGGCGCCTACGAGCAGTACTTC
CDR3: CASSLDGPGAYEQYF

size: few
V: TRBV15
J: TRBJ2-5
D: .
length: 17
DNA: TGTGCCACCAGCAGTTCCACCAAGCCAACCCCACCTCAGGCCCAGTACTTC
CDR3: CATSSSTKPTPPQAQYF

size: .
V: TRBV29-1
J: TRBJ2-5
D: TRBD2
length: 13
DNA: TGCAGCGTTGGGGCGGGGGGCCAAGAGACCCAGTACTTC
CDR3: CSVGAGGQETQYF

size: .
V: TRBV6-6
J: TRBJ2-3
D: TRBD1
length: 17
DNA: TGTGCCAGCTTGGCGGGGACAGGTTCTACTAGCACAGATACGCAGTATTTT
CDR3: CASLAGTGSTSTDTQYF

size: .
V: TRBV3-1
J: TRBJ1-6
D: .
length: 16
DNA: TGTGTCAGCAGCCAAGATGATCGGGGGACGACTTCACCCCTCCACTTT
CDR3: CVSSQDDRGTTSPLHF

size: .
V: TRBV7-8
J: TRBJ1-6
D: .
length: 17
DNA: TGTGCCAGCAGCTTAGCGGCGCGGAGCTCCTATAATTCACCCCTCCACTTT
CDR3: CASSLAARSSYNSPLHF

size: many
V: TRBV7-9
J: TRBJ1-4
D: .
length: 13
DNA: TGTGCCAGCAGCTTACCGACAGCCGGAAAACTGTTTTTT
CDR3: CASSLPTAGKLFF

size: .
V: TRBV21-1
J: TRBJ2-5
D: .
length: 15
DNA: TGTGCCAGCAGCAAAGGAAGGCAAGAGAAAAGGACCCAGTACTTC
CDR3: CASSKGRQEKRTQYF

size: many
V: TRBV20-1
J: TRBJ2-7
D: .
length: 14
DNA: TGCAGCGTAGAGGGCGGGGGCACTATCGACGAGCAGTACTTC
CDR3: CSVEGGGTIDEQYF

size: few
V: TRBV4-3
J: TRBJ2-2
D: .
length: 16
DNA: TGCGCCAGCAGCCAAGGCTTAGCGGAGAACACCGGGGAGCTGTTTTTT
CDR3: CASSQGLAENTGELFF

size: .
V: TRBV15
J: TRBJ2-4
D: TRBD1
length: 15
DNA: TGTGCCACCAGCAGCGAACAGGGGACCAAAAACATTCAGTACTTC
CDR3: CATSSEQGTKNIQYF

size: many
V: TRBV15
J: TRBJ2-2
D: .
length: 13
DNA: TGTGCCACCAGCCTAAGTGGGGCAGAGGAGCTGTTTTTT
CDR3: CATSLSGAEELFF